This TCR beta chain was documented in a study of blood T cell repertoires in COVID-19. The CDR3 runs 15 residues. V lost 0 bases to trimming and J lost 10 bases, with 18 bases between them. The germline CDR1 and CDR2 sequences are SEHNR and FQNEAQ (reference sequence). Per the original methods: By means of reference gene primer amplification, nucleated cell counts were estimated. Measured with immunoSEQ multiplex PCR; TCRdb has only the in-frame clones, and not every one. The DNA was the basis for D and trimming; V, J and clone size are from that table. The sample shows 300,000 or so clones, 87% of them seen only once.

The receptor's source is a woman aged 25 to 45 who had recovered from COVID-19. Sequencing was carried out using PBMCs or T cells enriched from blood (not recorded which). The chain joins TRBV7-9 to TRBJ1-1; D unclear. This CDR3 is CASSLATAHRSGAFF. The CDR3 DNA sequence: TGTGCCAGCAGCTTAGCGACGGCCCACCGGAGTGGAGCTTTCTTT.